One and the same sample provided the 28 T cell receptor beta chains below, sequenced in a study of tumor and adjacent non-tumor tissue in lung cancer. Three rounds of nested PCR, following a modified ARM-PCR protocol, produced the TCRbeta library. Via MiXCR, TCRdb re-called the multiplex PCR reads, giving one row per CDR3 protein. The sample lists 100,000 to 150,000 distinct CDR3 sequences, 60% to 70% occurring once. This sample's RNA came from whole unsorted tissue. Sequencing was done on a sample of lung tumor tissue. The source of these receptors is a man aged 30-40 years with non-small cell lung cancer.

The chain joins TRBV24-1 to TRBJ2-4; weak D call: TRBD2 (6 bases). CDR3 size: 12 residues. Germline CDR1 and CDR2: KGHDR and SFDVKD. The V end lost 9 bases, the J end lost 8 bases, and 13 bases lay between the germline ends. In nucleotides, the CDR3 is TGTGCCACCCAGGACGGGGGAGACATTCAGTACTTC. Encoded protein: CATQDGGDIQYF.

Worth noting for this clonotype: It may be a read error: a sequence one base away is much more abundant. This chain uses TRBV20-1 with TRBJ2-3, with 9 bases that match TRBD1. The CDR3 has 14 residues. Germline lookup yields CDR1 DFQATT and CDR2 SNEGSKA (reference sequence). The CDR3 reads CIAGQGRSTDTQYF. CDR3 nucleotides: TGCATTGCTGGACAGGGGCGAAGCACAGATACGCAGTATTTT.

This clonotype was observed once. The final CDR3 position lacks the conserved phenylalanine or tryptophan, pointing to a likely read error. The chain recombines TRBV11-2 with TRBJ2-1; D may be TRBD2 (5 bases). Looked up from germline, CDR1 is SGHAT and CDR2 is FQNNGV. CDR3 size: 17 residues. In nucleotides, the CDR3 is TGTGCCAGCAGCTTATTAAATTGGGAGCGAGTCTACAATGAACAGTTCATA. This translates into CASSLLNWERVYNEQFI.

Regarding this clonotype: One end of the junction is discordant with germline, which a read error may explain. The chain joins TRBV29-1 to TRBJ1-4, with D unclear. In germline, CDR1 is SQVTM, CDR2 ANQGSEA. The CDR3 totals 13 residues. CDR3 bases: TGCAGCGCAATTGACGCGGCTAATGTAAAACTGTTTTTT. Translated, it gives CSAIDAANVKLFF.

The V and J genes are TRBV11-3 and TRBJ1-1; 7 bases fit TRBD1. The CDR3 sequence is 14 residues long. The germline V gene has CDR1 SGHNT and CDR2 YENEEA. The V and J ends lost 1 base and 5 bases, in that order; junction bases with no gene match: 4. The DNA of the CDR3 is TGTGCCAGCAGCTTAGGACAGGGAGGAACTGAAGCTTTCTTT. This gives the protein CASSLGQGGTEAFF.

This rearrangement joins TRBV6-5 to TRBJ1-1; tentative D call: TRBD1 (5 bases). This CDR3 spans 14 amino acids. Trimming pared 3 bases from V and 0 bases from J, leaving 8 bases between. Germline values: CDR1 MNHEY, CDR2 SVGAGI. The CDR3 loop reads CASSYRDLNTEAFF. In DNA form, the CDR3 reads TGTGCCAGCAGTTATCGGGACTTGAACACTGAAGCTTTCTTT.

Comments on this clonotype: At one of its ends the junction is not consistent with the germline gene, which may arise from a read error. The V and J genes are TRBV5-6 and TRBJ1-1; D is perhaps TRBD1 (5 bases). This CDR3 region has 14 residues. Germline V gene data show CDR1 as SGHDT and CDR2 as YYEEEE. DNA of the CDR3: TGTGCCAGCAGCTTGGGGGCTCGGGACCTTGAAGTTTTCTTT. Protein: CASSLGARDLEVFF.

With regard to this clonotype: Sequence at one end of the junction differs from germline and may be a read error. The chain carries TRBV29-1 and TRBJ1-1, with 9 positions matching TRBD1. Germline lookup yields CDR1 SQVTM and CDR2 ANQGSEA. The CDR3 totals 13 residues. CDR3: CSVGDRDRTEASF. For the CDR3, the DNA is TGCAGCGTTGGGGACAGGGATAGGACTGAAGCTTCCTTT. Full variable domain (rest looked up from reference TRBV29-1 and TRBJ1-1): SAVISQKPSRDICQRGTSLTIQCQVDSQVTMMFWYRQQPGQSLTLIATANQGSEATYESGFVIDKFPISRPNLTFSTLTVSNMSPEDSSIYLCSVGDRDRTEASFGQGTRLTVV.

Only one count was recorded for this clonotype. Mismatch with germline at one junction end may stem from a read error. Written as DNA, the CDR3 is TGCAGTGCTAGAGCCTCCGACGGGAGCTCCTATAATTCATCCCTCCACTTT. Encoded protein: CSARASDGSSYNSSLHF. The chain uses TRBV20-1 and TRBJ1-6, with D unclear. The CDR3 is 17 residues long. Germline V CDR1 and CDR2: DFQATT, SNEGSKA (reference sequence).

On this clonotype: Relative to the germline gene, one junction end is altered; a read error may explain this. The genes are TRBV6-5 and TRBJ2-7, with D maybe TRBD2 (5 bases). The germline V gene has CDR1 MNHEY and CDR2 SVGAGI. There are 12 residues in the CDR3. The CDR3 protein is CASGSTSYEEYF. CDR3 sequence (DNA): TGTGCCAGCGGGAGCACTTCCTACGAGGAGTACTTC.

This clonotype has at least ten counts. The chain couples TRBV11-2 to TRBJ2-3; tentatively, D is TRBD2 (6 bases). The CDR3 runs to 14 residues. In germline, CDR1 is SGHAT, CDR2 FQNNGV. The V and J ends lost 5 bases and 1 base respectively, with 10 bases between them. As DNA, the CDR3 is TGTGCCAGCAGCCGACTAGGCGGCACAGATACGCAGTATTTT. This codes for CASSRLGGTDTQYF.

Remarks on this clonotype: A much more abundant neighbour one base away suggests this may be a read error. The CDR3 DNA reads TGCGCCAGCAGTCCTAGCGGGAAGCTAAACGGGCAGTACTTC. Its translation: CASSPSGKLNGQYF. This chain joins TRBV10-1 and TRBJ2-7; 9 nucleotides align to TRBD2. The trim removed 5 bases at V and 9 bases at J, leaving 11 bases unmatched. This CDR3 is built from 14 residues. Germline V gene lookup returns CDR1 WNHNN and CDR2 SYGVQD (reference sequence).

CDR3 DNA: TGTGCCACCAGTGATAGGGCGCGGATGGATGAGCAGTTCTTC. Its translation: CATSDRARMDEQFF. This chain joins TRBV24-1 and TRBJ2-1; D ambiguous. V dropped 3 bases and J dropped 8 bases, with 13 bases sitting between them. This CDR3 has 14 amino acids. Germline V CDR1 and CDR2: KGHDR, SFDVKD.

Remarks on this clonotype: An end of the junction differs from the germline gene, which may be a read error. V is TRBV11-1 and J is TRBJ2-1, with D tentatively TRBD2 (5 bases). Germline CDR1 SGHAT, CDR2 FQDESV (reference sequence). The CDR3 is 18 residues long. The CDR3 bases are TGTGCAAGCAGTCACCCTGAGGGTTTTGTGGAAGCTGTGAATGAGCAGTTCTTC. It specifies CASSHPEGFVEAVNEQFF.

Only one count was recorded for this clonotype. The V gene is TRBV6-1, the J gene TRBJ2-1; D is possibly TRBD1 (6 bases). Between the trimmed V and J ends, which lost 5 bases and 12 bases, there was a span of 23 bases. Germline lookup yields CDR1 MNHNS and CDR2 SASEGT. The CDR3 loop spans 15 amino acids. The CDR3: CASSQGPVDGNRQFF. CDR3 coding DNA: TGTGCCAGCAGTCAGGGGCCAGTGGATGGGAATAGGCAGTTCTTC.

This clonotype has only one observation. This chain uses TRBV5-4 with TRBJ2-1; the D gene is possibly TRBD2 (6 bases). The CDR3 has 15 amino acids. V was cut by 0 bases and J by 6 bases, with 13 bases left in between. From germline, CDR1 is SGHNT and CDR2 YYREEE (reference sequence). The CDR3 region has the DNA TGTGCCAGCAGCTTGGAGGCGGGACCAGGCAATGAGCAGTTCTTC. This sequence encodes CASSLEAGPGNEQFF.

This clonotype was recorded many times. CDR3 in amino acids: CASSSAYGNSPLHF. The CDR3 bases are TGTGCCAGCAGCTCGGCCTATGGCAATTCACCCCTCCACTTT. This chain joins TRBV11-2 and TRBJ1-6, with D uncertain. The V gene's germline CDR1 is SGHAT and CDR2 FQNNGV. The V and J ends lost 4 bases and 7 bases respectively, with 11 bases between them. The CDR3 sequence is 14 residues long.

On this clonotype: The junction does not match germline at one end; this may be a read error. The chain uses TRBV12-3 or TRBV12-4 and TRBJ1-2; a possible D gene is TRBD1 (6 bases). There are 16 residues in the CDR3. CDR3 sequence reads: CVSTLYPQGTNYDYTF. DNA of the CDR3: TGTGTCAGCACCTTGTATCCTCAGGGGACTAACTATGACTACACCTTC.

Details on this clonotype: Just one base apart from a much larger clone, this may be a read error. The chain joins TRBV29-1 to TRBJ2-2; maybe TRBD2 (5 bases). The CDR3 runs 11 residues. Germline CDR1 SQVTM, CDR2 ANQGSEA. CDR3 bases: TGCAGCGTTGCCGCCACCGGGAAGCTGTTTTTT. Translation gives CSVAATGKLFF.

Of note for this clonotype: This clone may be a read error of a much larger clone one base away. It is likely a read error, because the conserved phenylalanine at the end of the CDR3 is missing. This chain joins TRBV6-1 and TRBJ1-3; unclear D gene. This CDR3 has 13 amino acids. From germline, CDR1 is MNHNS and CDR2 SASEGT. Trimming pared 5 bases from V and 3 bases from J, leaving 8 bases between. The CDR3 DNA reads as TGTGCCAGCAGTTACGAGGGTGGAAACACCATATATTCT. As protein: CASSYEGGNTIYS.

A remark on this clonotype: A read error may explain this, as a much larger clone is one base away. The CDR3 DNA follows: TGTGCCAGCAGTTACGGGGGAAAGGAAACTTTCTTT. Encoded protein: CASSYGGKETFF. This chain connects TRBV6-5 to TRBJ1-1, with TRBD1 as a possible D gene (5 bases). CDR3 length: 12 residues. Per germline, CDR1 MNHEY and CDR2 SVGAGI. The V end was cut by 2 bases, the J end by 12 bases, with 13 bases between.

This clonotype was seen repeatedly, ten times or more. The rearrangement joins TRBV4-1 to TRBJ1-1, with a weak D call TRBD1 (5 bases). This CDR3 has 15 amino acids. Trimming stripped 2 bases from V and 0 bases from J, with 10 bases between. The V gene's germline CDR1 is MGHRA and CDR2 YSYEKL. CDR3 protein: CASSQTRGMNTEAFF. DNA for the CDR3: TGCGCCAGCAGCCAAACTCGGGGGATGAACACTGAAGCTTTCTTT.

A word on this clonotype: This CDR3 fails to terminate in the conserved phenylalanine or tryptophan, so it likely reflects a read error. It is unclear where the CDR3 begins or ends on the DNA, so no DNA is shown, and the CDR3 is as TCRdb lists it. The CDR3: CASSQGQGGNNKRFI. The rearrangement uses TRBV4-1 and TRBJ2-1; TRBD1, the table's D call, was not compared with the DNA. The CDR3 length equals 15 residues, ends included. Germline V gene lookup returns CDR1 MGHRA and CDR2 YSYEKL.

This clonotype appeared many times. V and J are TRBV10-3 and TRBJ2-2; the D gene is possibly TRBD1 (6 bases). The ends were cut back, 4 bases at V and 0 bases at J, with 18 bases in the middle. This CDR3 has 18 amino acids. Germline CDR1 ENHRY, CDR2 SYGVKD. The CDR3 sequence is CAISVQGSSFANTGELFF. The CDR3 DNA is TGTGCCATCAGTGTTCAGGGGTCCTCGTTCGCGAACACCGGGGAGCTGTTTTTT.

The table lists this clonotype with many counts. The chain has TRBV11-3 and TRBJ1-3; 7 bases line up with TRBD1. V shed 5 bases and J 0 bases; nucleotides not matched to a gene: 4. Germline lookup yields CDR1 SGHNT and CDR2 YENEEA. This CDR3 spans 15 amino acids. The CDR3 DNA reads TGTGCCAGCAGCACACAGGGGACCTCTGGAAACACCATATATTTT. It is translated as CASSTQGTSGNTIYF.

This chain connects TRBV20-1 to TRBJ1-2, with a tentative D call TRBD1 (5 bases). Trimming pared 0 bases from V and 5 bases from J, leaving 16 bases between. This CDR3 contains 15 residues. Germline CDR1 and CDR2: DFQATT and SNEGSKA (reference sequence). The DNA for the CDR3 is TGCAGTGCTAGAGAATCCGGACGGGGGGTATATGGCTACACCTTC. Protein sequence: CSARESGRGVYGYTF.

This clonotype was seen a single time. The chain employs TRBV11-2 and TRBJ1-3, with D perhaps matching TRBD1 (5 bases). CDR3 length equals 15 residues. Trimming stripped 11 bases from V and 2 bases from J, with 19 bases between. Germline CDR1 SGHAT, CDR2 FQNNGV. The CDR3 here is CAGNAERGPGNTIYF. CDR3 DNA sequence: TGTGCCGGCAACGCTGAGAGGGGCCCTGGAAACACCATATATTTT.

With regard to this clonotype: Just one base apart from a much larger clone, this may be a read error. The rearrangement joins TRBV20-1 to TRBJ2-7; the match to TRBD1 covers 7 bases. The CDR3 contains 13 residues. Germline V CDR1 and CDR2: DFQATT, SNEGSKA (reference sequence). The junction had 10 bases not matched to a gene; V was cut back by 5 bases and J by 6 bases. CDR3 loop: CSAHRGALSEQYV. CDR3 DNA sequence: TGCAGTGCTCACAGGGGTGCACTCTCCGAGCAGTACGTC.